One and the same sample provided the 29 T cell receptor beta chains below, sequenced in a study of OX40 agonist ivuxolimab in advanced cancers. Assay used: immunoSEQ multiplex PCR; TCRdb lists only in-frame clones, some missing. There are approximately 74,000 clones in the sample; 90% to 95% occur only once, and under 7.5% lies in the top ten. The sample in question was CD4+ or CD8+ T cells sorted from blood, obtained in a trial of the OX40 agonist ivuxolimab. The receptors come from an adult with an advanced solid tumor such as melanoma, head and neck, liver or kidney cancer.

V gene TRBV29-1 combines with J gene TRBJ1-4; possibly TRBD1 for D (6 bases). Trimming pared 5 bases from V and 8 bases from J, leaving 24 bases between. This CDR3 has 16 amino acids. The germline V gene encodes CDR1 SQVTM and CDR2 ANQGSEA. CDR3 sequence reads: CSVLTSDSRLNEKLFF. The CDR3 DNA reads as TGCAGCGTTTTAACCTCGGACAGCCGGCTAAACGAAAAACTGTTTTTT.

The chain has TRBV7-3 and TRBJ2-1; D might be TRBD1 (6 bases). The CDR3 extends over 15 amino acids. In germline, CDR1 is SGHTA, CDR2 FQGTGA. V was clipped by 4 bases and J by 0 bases, with 10 bases between them. CDR3 DNA sequence: TGTGCCAGCAGCTACGACAGGAGCTCCTACAATGAGCAGTTCTTC. This gives the protein CASSYDRSSYNEQFF.

V usage is TRBV27 and J usage is TRBJ2-3; D unclear. The CDR3 covers 14 residues. The V gene's germline CDR1 is MNHEY and CDR2 SMNVEV (reference sequence). Deletions cut 1 base from V and 0 bases from J, with 5 bases between. CDR3 residues: CASSLYGSTDTQYF. The CDR3 DNA sequence: TGTGCCAGCAGTTTATACGGTAGCACAGATACGCAGTATTTT.

This sequence joins TRBV19 and TRBJ1-3; no clear D. The CDR3 sequence is 15 residues long. V was cut by 5 bases and J by 3 bases, with 14 bases left in between. Germline CDR1 reads LNHDA; CDR2 reads SQIVND (reference sequence). The DNA of the CDR3 is TGTGCCAGTAGTTTGACTCCATCGGGTGGAAACACCATATATTTT. Its translation is CASSLTPSGGNTIYF.

V usage is TRBV15 and J usage is TRBJ2-3; tentatively, D is TRBD2 (7 bases). The CDR3 consists of 18 residues. V was clipped by 3 bases and J by 3 bases, with 22 bases between them. Germline CDR1 and CDR2: LNHNV and YYDKDF (reference sequence). The CDR3 reads CATSRGLGLGGGTDTQYF. CDR3 nucleotide sequence: TGTGCCACCAGCAGGGGCCTGGGGCTAGGGGGGGGTACAGATACGCAGTATTTT. The whole variable domain, filled in from reference TRBV15 and TRBJ2-3, reads DAMVIQNPRYQVTQFGKPVTLSCSQTLNHNVMYWYQQKSSQAPKLLFHYYDKDFNNEADTPDNFQSRRPNTSFCFLDIRSPGLGDTAMYLCATSRGLGLGGGTDTQYFGPGTRLTVL.

This chain joins TRBV7-6 and TRBJ2-3, with TRBD2 matching 7 bases. This CDR3 region has 17 residues. After removal of 0 bases from V and 2 bases from J, the junction contained 8 bases not matched to a gene. From germline, CDR1 is SGHVS and CDR2 FNYEAQ. Written as DNA, the CDR3 is TGTGCCAGCAGCTTAGCGCAGGCTAGCGGATACACAGATACGCAGTATTTT. It codes for CASSLAQASGYTDTQYF.

The V gene is TRBV23-1, the J gene TRBJ2-6, with 14 bases lining up with TRBD2. TRBV23-1 is an ORF for which the function is uncertain. CDR3 length: 23 residues. V was clipped by 0 bases and J by 0 bases; unmatched bases: 13. In DNA form, the CDR3 reads TGCGCCAGCAGTCAATCCGGGACTAGCGGGGGCGGGTGTGCTAACTCTGGGGCCAACGTCCTGACTTTC. Its protein is CASSQSGTSGGGCANSGANVLTF.

The chain couples TRBV7-6 to TRBJ2-1; the D call may be TRBD1 or TRBD2 (5 bases each). This CDR3 is built from 17 residues. Trimming cost V 1 base and J 2 bases, with 15 bases left between them. CDR1 and CDR2 from the germline V gene are SGHVS and FNYEAQ. CDR3 protein: CASSLVWGKGPYNEQFF. In DNA form, the CDR3 reads TGTGCCAGCAGCTTAGTTTGGGGGAAGGGGCCCTACAATGAGCAGTTCTTC.

Concerning this clone: The junction and the germline gene differ at one end; a read error may be behind it. This sequence joins TRBV4-1 and TRBJ1-2; 7 bases align to TRBD1. The CDR3 runs to 13 residues. Germline loops: CDR1 MGHRA, CDR2 YSYEKL. CDR3 protein: CASSQERGDSLPF. DNA of the CDR3: TGCGCCAGCAGCCAAGAAAGGGGGGACAGTCTACCGTTC.

The chain joins TRBV7-9 to TRBJ1-4; no reliable D call. V lost 1 base, J lost 8 bases, and 5 bases lay in between. Germline lookup yields CDR1 SEHNR and CDR2 FQNEAQ (reference sequence). The CDR3 sequence is 12 residues long. DNA for the CDR3: TGTGCCAGCAGCTTAGGGCGGGAAAAACTGTTTTTT. This codes for CASSLGREKLFF.

This sequence joins TRBV13 and TRBJ1-1; TRBD1 is a possible D gene (6 bases). The CDR3 totals 14 residues. Trimming left V 3 bases short and J 1 base short, with 9 bases between. Per the germline V gene, CDR1 is PRHDT and CDR2 is FYEKMQ (reference sequence). The CDR3 DNA follows: TGTGCCAGCAGCTTGACAGGTGAGAACACTGAAGCTTTCTTT. This gives the protein CASSLTGENTEAFF.

The chain carries TRBV4-1 and TRBJ1-2; no clear D. Germline CDR1 reads MGHRA; CDR2 reads YSYEKL. The CDR3 is made up of 15 amino acids. V gave up 1 base and J gave up 4 bases, with 13 bases separating them. The CDR3 nucleotides read TGCGCCAGCAGCCAAGTCTTTAACAGACTCTATGGCTACACCTTC. Protein sequence: CASSQVFNRLYGYTF.

The chain employs TRBV7-2 and TRBJ2-3; D is possibly TRBD2 (5 bases). The CDR3 is 13 amino acids. V lost 4 bases and J 2 bases, leaving 7 bases between the germline ends. The V gene's germline CDR1 is SGHTA and CDR2 FQGNSA. CDR3 sequence (DNA): TGTGCCAGCAGCTCGGACTCCACAGATACGCAGTATTTT. Translating gives CASSSDSTDTQYF.

The rearrangement joins TRBV7-6 to TRBJ2-7, with TRBD1 matching 10 bases. With 1 base clipped from V and 6 bases from J, the junction kept 9 bases outside the gene matches. Germline CDR1 and CDR2: SGHVS and FNYEAQ. This CDR3 region has 16 residues. The DNA of the CDR3 is TGTGCCAGCAGCTTAGTACCGGGACAGGGGCCATCCGAGCAGTACTTC. Translation gives CASSLVPGQGPSEQYF.

The genes are TRBV28 and TRBJ2-1, with 9 bases lining up with TRBD2. This CDR3 contains 16 residues. Trimming took 2 bases from V and 7 from J; bases not matched to a gene: 9. Germline values: CDR1 MDHEN, CDR2 SYDVKM. The CDR3 protein is CASSLVSSGIGNEQFF. CDR3 sequence (DNA): TGTGCCAGCAGTTTAGTGTCTAGCGGGATTGGAAATGAGCAGTTCTTC.

The chain carries TRBV5-1 and TRBJ2-5; TRBD2 might be the D (5 bases). V was cut by 4 bases and J by 5 bases, with 12 bases left in between. Germline V CDR1 and CDR2: SGHRS, YFSETQ. This CDR3 is built from 13 residues. The CDR3 protein is CASSDGIQETQYF. Written as DNA, the CDR3 is TGCGCCAGCAGCGACGGGATCCAGGAGACCCAGTACTTC.

The V gene is TRBV29-1, the J gene TRBJ2-7; 8 bases line up with TRBD2. This CDR3 has 14 amino acids. V lost 6 bases, J lost 6 bases, and 13 bases stayed unmatched. The V gene's germline CDR1 is SQVTM and CDR2 ANQGSEA. Written as DNA, the CDR3 is TGCAGCGTCGATCTAGCGGGTTTAGAATCCGAGCAGTACTTC. Amino acids: CSVDLAGLESEQYF.

The chain employs TRBV28 and TRBJ2-5; the D is unclear. With 7 bases removed from V and 2 bases from J, the gap between germline ends came to 14 bases. The CDR3 sequence is 14 residues long. Germline V gene lookup returns CDR1 MDHEN and CDR2 SYDVKM. The CDR3 region has the DNA TGTGCCAGCACCCCAGGTGGGGTTCAAGAGACCCAGTACTTC. Its translation is CASTPGGVQETQYF.

In DNA form, the CDR3 reads TGTGCCAGCAGCTTAGTAGGGGTGGACATGAACACTGAAGCTTTCTTT. This gives the protein CASSLVGVDMNTEAFF. This chain links TRBV7-2 with TRBJ1-1; possible D gene TRBD1, 5 bases. The CDR3 is made up of 16 amino acids. Per the germline V gene, CDR1 is SGHTA and CDR2 is FQGNSA. The V and J ends lost 1 base and 0 bases respectively, with 12 bases between them.

The chain carries TRBV7-3 and TRBJ1-1; D is perhaps TRBD1 (5 bases). This CDR3 has 16 amino acids. V was shortened by 0 bases and J by 5 bases, with 16 bases between the two germline ends. Germline assignment: CDR1 SGHTA and CDR2 FQGTGA. The CDR3 DNA sequence: TGTGCCAGCAGCTTAACAGCCGGGGAGTGGGGGACTGAAGCTTTCTTT. Protein: CASSLTAGEWGTEAFF.

The chain employs TRBV7-9 and TRBJ2-7; D possibly corresponds to TRBD2 (5 bases). The germline V gene encodes CDR1 SEHNR and CDR2 FQNEAQ (reference sequence). Trimming shortened V by 2 bases and J by 7 bases, and 18 bases separated the two germline ends. This CDR3 spans 15 amino acids. The CDR3, as DNA: TGTGCCAGCAGCTTACCCGCCGACGGTACGGGGGAGCAGTACTTC. Translating gives CASSLPADGTGEQYF. Supplemented by reference TRBV7-9 and TRBJ2-7, the full variable domain reads DTGVSQNPRHKITKRGQNVTFRCDPISEHNRLYWYRQTLGQGPEFLTYFQNEAQLEKSRLLSDRFSAERPKGSFSTLEIQRTEQGDSAMYLCASSLPADGTGEQYFGPGTRLTVT.

The J gene is TRBJ2-5, the V gene TRBV7-2; D could derive from TRBD1 or TRBD2 (6 bases each). V shed 1 base and J shed 4 bases, with 19 bases lying between them. This CDR3 contains 17 residues. In germline, CDR1 is SGHTA, CDR2 FQGNSA. As DNA, the CDR3 is TGTGCCAGCAGCTTAGAGTCCCTAGTAGGGGGGCGAGAGACCCAGTACTTC. This translates into CASSLESLVGGRETQYF.

The chain joins TRBV29-1 to TRBJ1-1; possibly TRBD1 for D (5 bases). Trimming left V 2 bases short and J 11 bases short, with 15 bases between. CDR3 length: 12 residues. Germline CDR1 and CDR2: SQVTM and ANQGSEA. The CDR3 nucleotides are TGCAGCGTTGAATTAGGGATAGGGGACGCTTTCTTT. This translates into CSVELGIGDAFF.

This chain links TRBV4-1 with TRBJ2-1; TRBD2 matches at 10 bases. This CDR3 has 15 amino acids. Germline assignment: CDR1 MGHRA and CDR2 YSYEKL. With V trimmed by 4 bases and J by 5 bases, 5 bases remained unmatched. The chain's CDR3 is CASSRLAGDNNEQFF. DNA of the CDR3: TGCGCCAGCAGCCGTCTAGCGGGAGATAACAATGAGCAGTTCTTC.

This clone has a handful of counts. The chain is built from TRBV19 and TRBJ2-1; D may be TRBD1 (6 bases). The V gene's germline CDR1 is LNHDA and CDR2 SQIVND (reference sequence). Trimming removed 8 bases from V and 2 bases from J, with 13 bases in between. CDR3 length: 14 residues. CDR3 region: CASRYRATYNEQFF. The DNA of the CDR3 is TGTGCCAGTCGCTACAGGGCGACCTACAATGAGCAGTTCTTC. Complete variable domain (other parts from reference TRBV19 and TRBJ2-1): DGGITQSPKYLFRKEGQNVTLSCEQNLNHDAMYWYRQDPGQGLRLIYYSQIVNDFQKGDIAEGYSVSREKKESFPLTVTSAQKNPTAFYLCASRYRATYNEQFFGPGTRLTVL.

The chain is built from TRBV4-2 and TRBJ1-5; tentative D call: TRBD1 (6 bases). Per germline, CDR1 LGHNA and CDR2 YNFKEQ. CDR3 length: 13 residues. The germline V and J ends were trimmed by 3 bases and 6 bases, with 9 bases remaining between them. CDR3 region: CASSQGQRQPQHF. CDR3 DNA: TGTGCCAGCAGCCAGGGACAACGTCAGCCCCAGCATTTT.

This clone was seen a few times. CDR3 bases: TGTGCCAGCAGTCCTGAACGGGGTTTCCGTCAGCCCCAGCATTTT. This sequence encodes CASSPERGFRQPQHF. The V and J genes are TRBV27 and TRBJ1-5, with no clear D. The CDR3 spans 15 residues. Trimming took off 5 bases at V and 6 bases at J, with 17 bases between the two ends. Germline values: CDR1 MNHEY, CDR2 SMNVEV (reference sequence).

This chain links TRBV11-1 with TRBJ2-5, with TRBD2 identical over 7 bases. The CDR3 totals 15 residues. The ends lost 2 bases at V and 4 bases at J; junction bases unmatched: 7. Germline CDR1 reads SGHAT; CDR2 reads FQDESV (reference sequence). CDR3 sequence: CASSLPGGIGETQYF. The CDR3 DNA is TGTGCCAGCAGCTTACCGGGGGGTATTGGAGAGACCCAGTACTTC.

The chain carries TRBV6-1 and TRBJ1-2, with D possibly being TRBD1 (5 bases). Trimming shortened V by 4 bases and J by 6 bases, and 18 bases separated the two germline ends. This CDR3 spans 15 amino acids. Germline values: CDR1 MNHNS, CDR2 SASEGT. The CDR3 DNA sequence: TGTGCCAGCAGTGCCCTTGTGGGGTTAGGGGATGGCTACACCTTC. Translating gives CASSALVGLGDGYTF.